The clone carrying this T cell receptor (beta chain) was seen repeatedly, ten times or more. The TCRbeta library incorporated unique molecular identifiers. TCRdb re-analysed the PCR reads in MiXCR, keeping a single row per CDR3 protein. The sample holds some 200,000 distinct CDR3 sequences, about 6% seen once. These data originate in a study of T-cell reconstitution after alpha-beta-depleted transplantation in children. Here the sequenced sample was PBMCs, taken before TCRalphabeta/CD19-depleted stem cell transplant. The receptor was isolated from a girl in the first two years of life with combined immunodeficiency, due to receive a stem cell transplant.

DNA for the CDR3: TGCAGCGTTGCCTTTAGCGGGAAGTACCAAGAGACCCAGTACTTC. Protein: CSVAFSGKYQETQYF. The chain recombines TRBV29-1 with TRBJ2-5; TRBD2 matches 8 bases. J gave up 0 bases and V 4 bases, and 7 bases lay outside the gene matches. Germline V gives CDR1 SQVTM, CDR2 ANQGSEA. This CDR3 comprises 15 residues.